This is a list of T cell receptor beta chains from one sample in a study of type 1 regulatory T cells. MiXCR was run by TCRdb on the reads, yielding one entry per CDR3 protein. The data hold approximately 100,000 distinct CDR3 sequences, with 25% to 40% observed a single time. Sequenced input: CD4+ T cells, either the whole sample or a sorted fraction (not recorded which). Receptor source: a human donor in good health. Both conserved end residues are part of each CDR3. D genes are given only for firm matches. A row's size may be missing; if present it is once, few, many or a size class.

j_gene: TRBJ2-1; abundance: once; d_gene: TRBD2; v_gene: TRBV5-6; CDR3aa: CASSLATSGSPSYNEQFF; CDR3nt: TGTGCCAGCAGCTTGGCGACTAGCGGGAGCCCAAGTTACAATGAGCAGTTCTTC
j_gene: TRBJ1-1; abundance: .; d_gene: .; v_gene: TRBV24-1; CDR3aa: CATSGVQGGEAFF; CDR3nt: TGTGCCACCAGTGGTGTACAGGGTGGTGAAGCTTTCTTT
j_gene: TRBJ1-4; abundance: .; d_gene: .; v_gene: TRBV7-9; CDR3aa: CASSLVGRASEKLFF; CDR3nt: TGTGCCAGCAGCTTAGTGGGCAGGGCCTCTGAAAAACTGTTTTTT
j_gene: TRBJ2-2; abundance: .; d_gene: .; v_gene: TRBV7-9; CDR3aa: CASSSLIGGLGTGELFF; CDR3nt: TGTGCCAGCAGCTCCCTGATAGGGGGGCTCGGCACCGGGGAGCTGTTTTTT
j_gene: TRBJ1-3; abundance: few; d_gene: TRBD1; v_gene: TRBV29-1; CDR3aa: CSVGDRGFGNTIYF; CDR3nt: TGCAGCGTTGGGGACAGGGGCTTTGGAAACACCATATATTTT
j_gene: TRBJ2-1; abundance: .; d_gene: .; v_gene: TRBV4-2; CDR3aa: CASSQVRRSERSYNEQFF; CDR3nt: TGTGCCAGCAGCCAAGTTCGGAGGTCGGAACGCTCCTACAATGAGCAGTTCTTC
j_gene: TRBJ2-1; abundance: .; d_gene: TRBD2; v_gene: TRBV5-1; CDR3aa: CASSLASSGSSNEQFF; CDR3nt: TGCGCCAGCAGCTTGGCCTCCAGCGGGAGTTCCAATGAGCAGTTCTTC
j_gene: TRBJ1-2; abundance: .; d_gene: .; v_gene: TRBV4-1; CDR3aa: CASSQVRPGDYGYTF; CDR3nt: TGCGCCAGCAGCCAAGTTAGGCCGGGCGACTATGGCTACACCTTC
j_gene: TRBJ2-4; abundance: .; d_gene: TRBD2; v_gene: TRBV24-1; CDR3aa: CATSDGTSGTDIQYF; CDR3nt: TGTGCCACCAGTGATGGGACTAGCGGGACTGACATTCAGTACTTC
j_gene: TRBJ2-7; abundance: .; d_gene: .; v_gene: TRBV5-1; CDR3aa: CASSSRGVYEQYF; CDR3nt: TGCGCCAGCAGCTCCAGGGGAGTCTACGAGCAGTACTTC
j_gene: TRBJ2-5; abundance: .; d_gene: .; v_gene: TRBV12-3/TRBV12-4; CDR3aa: CASSLSGVQETQYF; CDR3nt: TGTGCCAGCAGTCTAAGTGGGGTACAAGAGACCCAGTACTTC
j_gene: TRBJ2-7; abundance: few; d_gene: .; v_gene: TRBV29-1; CDR3aa: CSVSRGVDEQYF; CDR3nt: TGCAGCGTTTCCAGGGGGGTAGATGAGCAGTACTTC
j_gene: TRBJ2-1; abundance: .; d_gene: .; v_gene: TRBV30; CDR3aa: CAWSQGTAPNEQFF; CDR3nt: TGTGCCTGGAGTCAAGGGACCGCACCCAATGAGCAGTTCTTC
j_gene: TRBJ2-1; abundance: few; d_gene: .; v_gene: TRBV27; CDR3aa: CASSLSSRGTDEQFF; CDR3nt: TGTGCCAGCAGTTTGAGCAGTAGAGGAACCGATGAGCAGTTCTTC